This TCR beta chain was sequenced for a study of T cell responses to AZD1222 COVID-19 vaccine. Broader study findings: The study reported that nearly half of spike-specific TCRs target unmutated variant regions. Sampling captured repertoires only after the peak T cell response. Baseline antibody screening turned up just six or seven seropositive AZD1222 recipients. Across spike, vaccine-associated CD4 TCRs were found, dominant at 160-218 and 743-854.

This CDR3 spans 15 amino acids. CDR1 is SGHRS, CDR2 YFSETQ, per germline. Trimming at V came to 0 bases and at J to 3 bases, leaving 4 bases not matched to a gene. Produced via immunoSEQ multiplex PCR; TCRdb's table is partial and in-frame only. The table has 130,000 to 150,000 clones, about 90% seen once. As concerns this clone: The antigen is unknown.

This rearrangement joins TRBV5-1 to TRBJ2-7, with 9 bases lining up with TRBD2. Specimen: peripheral blood, collected 28 days after the second AZD1222 dose. The clonotype was recovered from an adult who received the AZD1222 COVID-19 vaccine. The CDR3 DNA reads TGCGCCAGCAGCTTGGATAGCGGGAGTTACTACGAGCAGTACTTC. Protein product: CASSLDSGSYYEQYF. Complete variable domain (other parts from reference TRBV5-1 and TRBJ2-7): KAGVTQTPRYLIKTRGQQVTLSCSPISGHRSVSWYQQTPGQGLQFLFEYFSETQRNKGNFPGRFSGRQFSNSRSEMNVSTLELGDSALYLCASSLDSGSYYEQYFGPGTRLTVT.